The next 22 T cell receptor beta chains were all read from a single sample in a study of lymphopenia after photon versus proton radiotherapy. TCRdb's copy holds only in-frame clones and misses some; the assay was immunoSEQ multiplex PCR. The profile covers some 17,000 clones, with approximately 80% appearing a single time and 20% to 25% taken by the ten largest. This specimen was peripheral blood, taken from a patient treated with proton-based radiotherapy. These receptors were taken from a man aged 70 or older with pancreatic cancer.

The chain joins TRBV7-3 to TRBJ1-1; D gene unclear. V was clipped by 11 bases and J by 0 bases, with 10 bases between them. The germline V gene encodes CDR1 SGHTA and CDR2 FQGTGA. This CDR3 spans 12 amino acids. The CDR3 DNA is TGTGCCTGGAGGCTCATGAACACTGAAGCTTTCTTT. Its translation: CAWRLMNTEAFF.

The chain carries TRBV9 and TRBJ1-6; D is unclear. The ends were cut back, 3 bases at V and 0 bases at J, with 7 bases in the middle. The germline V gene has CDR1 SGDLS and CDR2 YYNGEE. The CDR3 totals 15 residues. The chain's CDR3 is CASSAYSSYNSPLHF. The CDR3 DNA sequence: TGTGCCAGCAGCGCCTACAGCTCCTATAATTCACCCCTCCACTTT.

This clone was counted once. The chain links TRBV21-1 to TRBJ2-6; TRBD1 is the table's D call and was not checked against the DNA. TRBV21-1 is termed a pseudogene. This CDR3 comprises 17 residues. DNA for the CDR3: TGTGCCAGCAGCACCTTCCAGGTTCACTCTGGGGCCAACGTCCTGACTTTC. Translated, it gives CASSTFQVHSGANVLTF.

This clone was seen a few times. This CDR3 reads CASTGGDEQYF. The CDR3 DNA reads TGTGCCAGTACAGGGGGGGACGAGCAGTACTTC. V usage is TRBV19 and J usage is TRBJ2-7; the D call may be TRBD1 or TRBD2 (7 bases each). The CDR3 sequence is 11 residues long. Germline V gene lookup returns CDR1 LNHDA and CDR2 SQIVND (reference sequence). V was pared by 7 bases and J by 5 bases, with 9 bases between.

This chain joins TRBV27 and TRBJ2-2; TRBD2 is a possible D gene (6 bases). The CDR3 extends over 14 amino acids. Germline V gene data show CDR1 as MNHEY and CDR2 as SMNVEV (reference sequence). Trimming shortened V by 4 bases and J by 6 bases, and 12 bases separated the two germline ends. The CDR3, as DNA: TGTGCCAGCAGTTCGGGACTGGGGGCCGGGGAGCTGTTTTTT. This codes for CASSSGLGAGELFF.

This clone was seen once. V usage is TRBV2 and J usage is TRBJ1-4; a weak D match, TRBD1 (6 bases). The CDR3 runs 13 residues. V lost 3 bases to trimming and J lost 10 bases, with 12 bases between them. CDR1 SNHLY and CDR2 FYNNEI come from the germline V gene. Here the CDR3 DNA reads TGTGCCAGCAGTGAGTCCAGGGGCGGAAAACTGTTTTTT. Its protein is CASSESRGGKLFF.

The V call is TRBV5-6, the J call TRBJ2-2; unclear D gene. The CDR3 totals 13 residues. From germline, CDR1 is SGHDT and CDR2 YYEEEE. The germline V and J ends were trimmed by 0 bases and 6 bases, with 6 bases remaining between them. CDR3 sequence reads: CASSLVFPGELFF. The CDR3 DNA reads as TGTGCCAGCAGCTTGGTTTTTCCCGGGGAGCTGTTTTTT.

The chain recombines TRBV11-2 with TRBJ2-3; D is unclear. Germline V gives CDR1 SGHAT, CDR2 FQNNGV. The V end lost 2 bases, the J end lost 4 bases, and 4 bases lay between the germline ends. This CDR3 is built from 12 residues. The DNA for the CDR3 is TGTGCCAGCAGCTTATACGCAGATACGCAGTATTTT. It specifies CASSLYADTQYF.

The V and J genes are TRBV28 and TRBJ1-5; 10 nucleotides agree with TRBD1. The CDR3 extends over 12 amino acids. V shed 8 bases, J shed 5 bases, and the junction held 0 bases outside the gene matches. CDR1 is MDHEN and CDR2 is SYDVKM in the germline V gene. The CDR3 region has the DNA TGTGCCAGCGGGACAGGGGATCAGCCCCAGCATTTT. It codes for CASGTGDQPQHF. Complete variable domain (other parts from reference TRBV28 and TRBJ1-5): DVKVTQSSRYLVKRTGEKVFLECVQDMDHENMFWYRQDPGLGLRLIYFSYDVKMKEKGDIPEGYSVSREKKERFSLILESASTNQTSMYLCASGTGDQPQHFGDGTRLSIL.

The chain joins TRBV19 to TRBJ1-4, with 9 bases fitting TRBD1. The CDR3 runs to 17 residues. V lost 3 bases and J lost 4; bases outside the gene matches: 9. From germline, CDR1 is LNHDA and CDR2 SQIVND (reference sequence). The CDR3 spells CASSIIRTGVLNEKLFF. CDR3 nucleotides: TGTGCCAGTAGTATCATACGGACAGGGGTCCTTAATGAAAAACTGTTTTTT.

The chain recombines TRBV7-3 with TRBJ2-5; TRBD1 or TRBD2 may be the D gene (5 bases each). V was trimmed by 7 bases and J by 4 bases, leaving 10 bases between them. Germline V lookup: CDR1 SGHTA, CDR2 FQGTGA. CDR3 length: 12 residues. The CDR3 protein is CASIGGGETQYF. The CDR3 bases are TGTGCCAGCATTGGGGGTGGAGAGACCCAGTACTTC. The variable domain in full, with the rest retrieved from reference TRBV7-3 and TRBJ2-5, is GAGVSQTPSNKVTEKGKYVELRCDPISGHTALYWYRQSLGQGPEFLIYFQGTGAADDSGLPNDRFFAVRPEGSVSTLKIQRTERGDSAVYLCASIGGGETQYFGPGTRLLVL.

CDR3 residues: CAWSLTSGRYNEQFF. CDR3 sequence (DNA): TGTGCCTGGAGCCTGACTAGCGGGAGATACAATGAGCAGTTCTTC. The chain recombines TRBV30 with TRBJ2-1; 12 bases align to TRBD2. Germline V gene data show CDR1 as GTSNPN and CDR2 as SVGIG (reference sequence). This CDR3 spans 15 amino acids. With 3 bases clipped from V and 4 bases from J, the junction kept 4 bases outside the gene matches.

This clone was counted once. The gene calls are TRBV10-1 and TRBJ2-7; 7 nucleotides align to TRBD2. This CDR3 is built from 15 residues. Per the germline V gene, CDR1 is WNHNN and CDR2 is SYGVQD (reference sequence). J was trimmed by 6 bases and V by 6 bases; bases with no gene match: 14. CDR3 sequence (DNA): TGCGCCAGCAGCCCTCGGGCGGGAGATTTGTCCGAGCAGTACTTC. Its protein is CASSPRAGDLSEQYF.

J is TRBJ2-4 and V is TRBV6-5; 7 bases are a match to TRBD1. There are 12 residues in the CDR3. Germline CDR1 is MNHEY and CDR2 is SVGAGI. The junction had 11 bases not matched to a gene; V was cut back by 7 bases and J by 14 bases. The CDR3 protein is CASTSPGQEKYF. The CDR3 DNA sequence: TGTGCCAGCACCTCACCCGGACAGGAGAAGTACTTC.

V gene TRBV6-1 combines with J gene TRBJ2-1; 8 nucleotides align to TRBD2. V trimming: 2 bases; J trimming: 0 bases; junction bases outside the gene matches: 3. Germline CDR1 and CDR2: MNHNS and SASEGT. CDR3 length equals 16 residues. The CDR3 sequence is CASSELAGFSYNEQFF. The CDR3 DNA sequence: TGTGCCAGCAGTGAATTAGCGGGATTCTCCTACAATGAGCAGTTCTTC.

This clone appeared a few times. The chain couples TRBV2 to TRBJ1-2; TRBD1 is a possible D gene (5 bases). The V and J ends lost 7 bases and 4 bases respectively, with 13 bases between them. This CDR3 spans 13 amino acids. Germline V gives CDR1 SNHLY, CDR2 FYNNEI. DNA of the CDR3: TGTGCCAGCATCCCAGGGTCGGCCTATGGCTACACCTTC. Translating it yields CASIPGSAYGYTF.

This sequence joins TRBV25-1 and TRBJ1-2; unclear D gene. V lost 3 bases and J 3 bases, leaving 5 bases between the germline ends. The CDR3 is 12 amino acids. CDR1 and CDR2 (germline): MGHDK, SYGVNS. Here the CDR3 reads CASSEGYYGYTF. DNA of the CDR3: TGTGCCAGCAGTGAGGGTTACTATGGCTACACCTTC.

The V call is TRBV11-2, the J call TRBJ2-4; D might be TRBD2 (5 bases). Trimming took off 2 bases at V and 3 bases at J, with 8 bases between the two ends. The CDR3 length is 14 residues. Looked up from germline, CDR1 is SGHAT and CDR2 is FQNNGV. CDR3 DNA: TGTGCCAGCAGCTTAACCGAGGGCAAAAACATTCAGTACTTC. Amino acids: CASSLTEGKNIQYF.

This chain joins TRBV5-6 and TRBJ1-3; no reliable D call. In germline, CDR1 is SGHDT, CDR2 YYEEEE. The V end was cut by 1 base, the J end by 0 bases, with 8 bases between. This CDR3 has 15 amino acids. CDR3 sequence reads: CASSLIRYSGNTIYF. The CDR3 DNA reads TGTGCCAGCAGCTTGATCCGCTACTCTGGAAACACCATATATTTT.

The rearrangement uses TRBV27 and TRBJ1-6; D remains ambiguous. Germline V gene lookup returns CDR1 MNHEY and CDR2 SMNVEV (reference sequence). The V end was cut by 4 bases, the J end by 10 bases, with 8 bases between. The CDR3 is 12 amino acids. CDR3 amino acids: CASSSNESPLHF. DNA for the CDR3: TGTGCCAGCAGTTCCAACGAATCACCCCTCCACTTT.

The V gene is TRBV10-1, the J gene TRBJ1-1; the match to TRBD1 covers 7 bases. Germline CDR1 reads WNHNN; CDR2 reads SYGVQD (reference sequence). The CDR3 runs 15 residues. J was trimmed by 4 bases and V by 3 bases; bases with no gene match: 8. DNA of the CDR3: TGCGCCAGCAGTGACCCCTCGACAGGGTCCACTGAAGCTTTCTTT. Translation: CASSDPSTGSTEAFF.

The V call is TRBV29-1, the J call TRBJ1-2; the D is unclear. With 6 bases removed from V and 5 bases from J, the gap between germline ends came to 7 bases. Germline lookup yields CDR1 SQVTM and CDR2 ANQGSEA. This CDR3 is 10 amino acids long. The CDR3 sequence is CSVSGYGYTF. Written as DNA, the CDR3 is TGCAGCGTGTCCGGATATGGCTACACCTTC.